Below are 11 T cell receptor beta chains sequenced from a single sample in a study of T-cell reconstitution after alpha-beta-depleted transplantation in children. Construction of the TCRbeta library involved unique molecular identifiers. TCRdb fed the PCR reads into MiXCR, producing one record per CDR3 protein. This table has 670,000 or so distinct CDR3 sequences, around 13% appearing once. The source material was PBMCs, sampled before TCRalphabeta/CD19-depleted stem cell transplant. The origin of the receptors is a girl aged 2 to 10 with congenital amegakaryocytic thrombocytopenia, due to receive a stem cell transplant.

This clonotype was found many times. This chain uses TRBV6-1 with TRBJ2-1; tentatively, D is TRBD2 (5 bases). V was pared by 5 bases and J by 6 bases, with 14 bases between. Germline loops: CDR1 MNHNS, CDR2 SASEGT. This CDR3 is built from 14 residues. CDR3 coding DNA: TGTGCCAGCAGTCCCCCCCGGGGTACCAATGAGCAGTTCTTC. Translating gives CASSPPRGTNEQFF.

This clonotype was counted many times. The chain's CDR3 is CASSSSLAGDTDTQYF. CDR3 sequence (DNA): TGTGCCAGCAGTTCCTCACTAGCGGGAGACACAGATACGCAGTATTTT. The gene calls are TRBV28 and TRBJ2-3, with TRBD2 matching over 11 bases. The germline CDR1 and CDR2 sequences are MDHEN and SYDVKM. Trimming at V came to 4 bases and at J to 2 bases, leaving 5 bases not matched to a gene. The length of the CDR3 is 16 residues.

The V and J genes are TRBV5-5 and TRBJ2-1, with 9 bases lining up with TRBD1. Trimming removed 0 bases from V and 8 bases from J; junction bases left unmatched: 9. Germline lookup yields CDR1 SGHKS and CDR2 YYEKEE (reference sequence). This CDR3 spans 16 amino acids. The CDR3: CASSLAPGQGSYEQFF. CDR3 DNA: TGTGCCAGCAGCTTGGCCCCCGGACAGGGGTCCTATGAGCAGTTCTTC.

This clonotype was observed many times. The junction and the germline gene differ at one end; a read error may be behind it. The CDR3: CSARDSVTRHF. The CDR3 DNA reads as TGCAGTGCTAGAGATTCGGTCACTCGGCACTTC. This sequence joins TRBV20-1 and TRBJ2-4; D is unresolved. CDR3 length equals 11 residues. The germline V gene encodes CDR1 DFQATT and CDR2 SNEGSKA (reference sequence).

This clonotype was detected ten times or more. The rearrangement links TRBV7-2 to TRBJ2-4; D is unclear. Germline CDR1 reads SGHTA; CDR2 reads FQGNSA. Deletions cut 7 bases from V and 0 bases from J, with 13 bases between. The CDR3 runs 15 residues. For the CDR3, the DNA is TGTGCCAGCACTAAGTACCCACTAGCCAAAAACATTCAGTACTTC. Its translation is CASTKYPLAKNIQYF.

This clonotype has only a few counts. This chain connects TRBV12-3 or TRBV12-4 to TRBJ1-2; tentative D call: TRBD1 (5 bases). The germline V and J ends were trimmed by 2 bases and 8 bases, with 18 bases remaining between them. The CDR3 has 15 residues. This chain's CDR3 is CASSLLGPNLGGYTF. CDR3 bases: TGTGCCAGCAGTTTATTGGGGCCTAACCTGGGCGGCTACACCTTC.

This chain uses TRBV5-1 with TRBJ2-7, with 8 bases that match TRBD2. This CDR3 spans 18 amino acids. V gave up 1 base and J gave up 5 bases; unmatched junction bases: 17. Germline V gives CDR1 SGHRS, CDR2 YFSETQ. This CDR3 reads CASSLFRASGSQGNEQYF. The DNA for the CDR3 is TGCGCCAGCAGCTTGTTTAGGGCTAGCGGGTCCCAAGGGAACGAGCAGTACTTC.

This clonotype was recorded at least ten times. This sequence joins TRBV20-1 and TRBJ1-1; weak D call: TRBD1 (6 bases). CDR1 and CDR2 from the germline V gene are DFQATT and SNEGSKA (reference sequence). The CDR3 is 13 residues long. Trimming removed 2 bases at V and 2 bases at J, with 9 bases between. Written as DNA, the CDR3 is TGCAGTGCTAGAAGACAGGCAAACACTGAAGCTTTCTTT. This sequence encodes CSARRQANTEAFF.

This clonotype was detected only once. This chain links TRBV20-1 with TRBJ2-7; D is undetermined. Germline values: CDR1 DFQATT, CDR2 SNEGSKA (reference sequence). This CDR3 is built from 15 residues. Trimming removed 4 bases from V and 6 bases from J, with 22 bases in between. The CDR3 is CSANVGYRSVGEQYF. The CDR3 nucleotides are TGCAGTGCTAACGTGGGCTACCGCTCCGTCGGCGAGCAGTACTTC.

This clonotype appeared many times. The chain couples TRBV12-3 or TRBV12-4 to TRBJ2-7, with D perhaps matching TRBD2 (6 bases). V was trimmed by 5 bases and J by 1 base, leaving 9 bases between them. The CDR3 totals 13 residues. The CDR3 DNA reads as TGTGCCAGCAGTCAGGGACTGTCCTACGAGCAGTACTTC. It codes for CASSQGLSYEQYF.

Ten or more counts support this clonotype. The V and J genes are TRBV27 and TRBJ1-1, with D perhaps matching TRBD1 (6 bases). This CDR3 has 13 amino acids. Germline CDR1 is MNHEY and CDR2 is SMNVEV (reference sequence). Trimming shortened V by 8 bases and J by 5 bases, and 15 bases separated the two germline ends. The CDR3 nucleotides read TGTGCCAGCGGGGCGGGGGGGCTTACTGAAGCTTTCTTT. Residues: CASGAGGLTEAFF.